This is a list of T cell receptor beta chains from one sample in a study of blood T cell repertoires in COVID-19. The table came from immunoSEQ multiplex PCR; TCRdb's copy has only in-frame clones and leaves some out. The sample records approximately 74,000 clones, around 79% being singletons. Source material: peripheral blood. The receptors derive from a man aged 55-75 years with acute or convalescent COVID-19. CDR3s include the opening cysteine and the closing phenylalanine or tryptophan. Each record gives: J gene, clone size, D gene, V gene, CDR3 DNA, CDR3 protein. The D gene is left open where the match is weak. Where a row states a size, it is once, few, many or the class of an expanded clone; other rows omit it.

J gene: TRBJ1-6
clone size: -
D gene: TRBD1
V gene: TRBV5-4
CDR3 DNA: TGTGCCAGCAGCGAAGGGTGGGGACAGGGGCAATCACCCCTCCACTTT
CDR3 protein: CASSEGWGQGQSPLHF

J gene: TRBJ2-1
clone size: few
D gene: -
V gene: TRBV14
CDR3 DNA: TGTGCCAGCAGCCGCGGGCGGACCTACAATGAGCAGTTCTTC
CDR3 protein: CASSRGRTYNEQFF

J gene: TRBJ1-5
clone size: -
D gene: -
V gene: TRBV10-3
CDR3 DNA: TGTGCCATCAGTGGCGGGACGGATCAGCCCCAGCATTTT
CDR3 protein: CAISGGTDQPQHF

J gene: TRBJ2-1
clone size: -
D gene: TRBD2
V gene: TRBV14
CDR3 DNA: TGTGCCAGCAGCCAACTAGCGGGGGGCCGTAAGAATGAGCAGTTCTTC
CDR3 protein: CASSQLAGGRKNEQFF

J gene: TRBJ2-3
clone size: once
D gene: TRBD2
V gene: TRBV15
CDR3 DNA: TGTGCCACCAGAGACCTAGCGGGAAAGGCAGATACGCAGTATTTT
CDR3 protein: CATRDLAGKADTQYF

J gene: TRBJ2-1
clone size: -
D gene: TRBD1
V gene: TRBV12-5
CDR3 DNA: TGTGCTAGTGGTTTGTACAGGGGGCTCGTGAGGAATGAGCAGTTCTTC
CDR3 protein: CASGLYRGLVRNEQFF

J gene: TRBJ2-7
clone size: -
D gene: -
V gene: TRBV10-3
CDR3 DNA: TGTGCCATCGGAGGCAGCCGCTACGAGCAGTACTTC
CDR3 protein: CAIGGSRYEQYF

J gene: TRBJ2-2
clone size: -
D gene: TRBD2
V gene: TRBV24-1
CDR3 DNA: TGTGCCGCCGGAGCGGGGGGGACCGGGGAGCTGTTTTTT
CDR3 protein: CAAGAGGTGELFF

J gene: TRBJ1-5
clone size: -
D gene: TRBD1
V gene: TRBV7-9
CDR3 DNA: TGTGCCAGCAGCAGACAGGGTGCCAATCAGCCCCAGCATTTT
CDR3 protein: CASSRQGANQPQHF

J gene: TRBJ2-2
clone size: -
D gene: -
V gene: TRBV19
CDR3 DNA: TGTGCCAGTAGCCCCGGCGCGGGGAACACCGGGGAGCTGTTTTTT
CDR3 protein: CASSPGAGNTGELFF

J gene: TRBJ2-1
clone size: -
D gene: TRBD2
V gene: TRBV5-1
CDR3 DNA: TGCGCCAGCAGCCCGCTACTAGCGGGGGTTGACAATGAGCAGTTCTTC
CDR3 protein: CASSPLLAGVDNEQFF

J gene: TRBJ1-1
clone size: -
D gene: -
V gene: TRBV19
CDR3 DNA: TGTGCCAGTAGTATAGGGGGAGGGGACGGAGAAGCTTTCTTT
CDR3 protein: CASSIGGGDGEAFF

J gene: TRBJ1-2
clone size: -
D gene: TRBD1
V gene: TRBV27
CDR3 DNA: TGTGCCAGCAGCCCGGCCCCGGGACAGACAATGGATAACTATGGCTACACCTTC
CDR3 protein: CASSPAPGQTMDNYGYTF

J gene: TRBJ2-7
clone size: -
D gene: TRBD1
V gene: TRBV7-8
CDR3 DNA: TGTGCCAGCAGCTTTGTACAGGGGGCTTTCGAGCAGTACTTC
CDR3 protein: CASSFVQGAFEQYF

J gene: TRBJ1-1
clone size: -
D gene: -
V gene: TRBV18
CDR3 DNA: TGTGCCAGCTCACTTACAGGGCCCAACACTGAAGCTTTCTTT
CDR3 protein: CASSLTGPNTEAFF

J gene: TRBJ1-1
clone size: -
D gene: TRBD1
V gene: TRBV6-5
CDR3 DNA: TGTGCCAGCAGTTACACCTTGACAGGGGGAAACACTGAAGCTTTCTTT
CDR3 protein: CASSYTLTGGNTEAFF

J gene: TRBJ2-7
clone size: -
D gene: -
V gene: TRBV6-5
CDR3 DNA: TGTGCCAGCAGTTACTACGGGACTTCACCTACTTCCGAGCAGTACTTC
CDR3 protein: CASSYYGTSPTSEQYF

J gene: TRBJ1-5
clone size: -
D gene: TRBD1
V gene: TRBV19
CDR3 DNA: TGTGCCAGTATCGACAGGGGCGAGGGTAGCAATCAGCCCCAGCATTTT
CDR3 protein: CASIDRGEGSNQPQHF

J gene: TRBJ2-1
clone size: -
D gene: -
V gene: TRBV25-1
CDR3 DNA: TGTGCCAGCAGTGGAAAAATACAGGGACGTGGGTTCAATGAGCAGTTCTTC
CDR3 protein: CASSGKIQGRGFNEQFF

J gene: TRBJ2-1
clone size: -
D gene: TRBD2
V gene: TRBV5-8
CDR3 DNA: TGTGCCAGCAGCCCCGGGACTAGCTATTACAATGAGCAGTTCTTC
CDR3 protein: CASSPGTSYYNEQFF

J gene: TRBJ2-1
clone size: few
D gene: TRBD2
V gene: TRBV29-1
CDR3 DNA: TGCAGCGTTGGTCTAGCGGGGTTCCCGCAGTTCTTC
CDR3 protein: CSVGLAGFPQFF

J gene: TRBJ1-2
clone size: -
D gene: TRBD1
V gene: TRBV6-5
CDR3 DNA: TGTGCCACGCATTTACAGGGGGCCTATGGCTACACCTTC
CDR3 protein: CATHLQGAYGYTF

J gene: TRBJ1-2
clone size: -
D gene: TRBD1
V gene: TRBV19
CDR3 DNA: TGTGCCAGTAGGGTCCCGCCGGGACAGCTCCGCAACTATGGCTACACCTTC
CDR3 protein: CASRVPPGQLRNYGYTF

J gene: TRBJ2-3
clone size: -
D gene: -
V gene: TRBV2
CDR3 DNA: TGTGCCAGCAGCCCAGCGACCGCACGAGATACGCAGTATTTT
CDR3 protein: CASSPATARDTQYF

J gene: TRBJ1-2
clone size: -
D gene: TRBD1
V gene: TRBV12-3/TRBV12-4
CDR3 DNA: TGTGCCAGCAGCCTTCGGACAGGGCACGGCTACACCTTC
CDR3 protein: CASSLRTGHGYTF

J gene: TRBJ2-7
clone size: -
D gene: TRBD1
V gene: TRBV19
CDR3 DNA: TGTGCCAGTAGTATGTCGGACAGGGGGCCAAGGCAGTACTTC
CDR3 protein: CASSMSDRGPRQYF

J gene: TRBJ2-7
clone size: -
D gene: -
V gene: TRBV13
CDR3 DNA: TGTGCCAGCAGCTTACCCTATACCTACGAGCAGTACTTC
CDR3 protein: CASSLPYTYEQYF

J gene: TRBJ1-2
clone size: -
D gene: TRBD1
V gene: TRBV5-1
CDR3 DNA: TGCGCCAGCAGTGGGGGGCTGGGACAGCCTAACTATGGCTACACCTTC
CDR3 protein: CASSGGLGQPNYGYTF

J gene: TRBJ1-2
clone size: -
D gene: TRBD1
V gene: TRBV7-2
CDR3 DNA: TGTGCCAGCAGCCCAGGACAGGGTGGCTATGGCTACACCTTC
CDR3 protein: CASSPGQGGYGYTF

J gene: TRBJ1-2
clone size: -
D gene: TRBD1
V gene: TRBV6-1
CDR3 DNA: TGTGCCAGCAGTGCTGTCCGGGACAGGGCGATCTTGGGCACCTATGGCTACACCTTC
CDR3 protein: CASSAVRDRAILGTYGYTF

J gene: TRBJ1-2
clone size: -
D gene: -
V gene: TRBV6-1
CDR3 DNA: TGTGCCAGCAGTGAATTCCAGATCTCCCGTGGCTACACCTTC
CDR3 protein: CASSEFQISRGYTF

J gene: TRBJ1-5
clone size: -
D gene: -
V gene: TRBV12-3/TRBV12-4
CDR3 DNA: TGTGCCAGCAGTTTAGCCAGGGATCAGCCCCAGCATTTT
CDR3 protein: CASSLARDQPQHF

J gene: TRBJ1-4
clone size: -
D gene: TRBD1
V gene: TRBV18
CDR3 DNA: TGTGCCAGCTCACCATTAGGGACAGGGACTGAAAAACTGTTTTTT
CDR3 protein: CASSPLGTGTEKLFF

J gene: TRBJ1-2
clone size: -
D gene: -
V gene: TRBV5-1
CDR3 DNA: TGCGCCAGCAGCTTGGCCCTCTCCGAGGGATTGAACTATGGCTACACCTTC
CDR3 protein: CASSLALSEGLNYGYTF

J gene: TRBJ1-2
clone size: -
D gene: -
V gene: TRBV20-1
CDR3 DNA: TGCAGTGCTAGTGAAGGACAACGCGCCTATGGCTACACCTTC
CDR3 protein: CSASEGQRAYGYTF

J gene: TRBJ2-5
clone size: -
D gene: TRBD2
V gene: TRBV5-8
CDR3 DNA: TGTGCCAGCAGCTTGGGACTAGCGGGTTTGGAGACCCAGTACTTC
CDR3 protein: CASSLGLAGLETQYF

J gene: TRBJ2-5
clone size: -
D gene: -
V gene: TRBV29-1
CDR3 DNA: TGCAGCGCTACATCAGGGGTGGGAGAGACCCAGTACTTC
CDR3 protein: CSATSGVGETQYF

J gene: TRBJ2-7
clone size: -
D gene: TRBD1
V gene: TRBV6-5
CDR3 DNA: TGTGCCAGCAGTTCCCCAGGGGGTCTACGCTACGAGCAGTACTTC
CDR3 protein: CASSSPGGLRYEQYF

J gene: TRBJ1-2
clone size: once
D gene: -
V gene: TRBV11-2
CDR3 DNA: TGTGCCAGCAGCTTAGAAGAAGTCACCCGGTACACCTTC
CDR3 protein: CASSLEEVTRYTF

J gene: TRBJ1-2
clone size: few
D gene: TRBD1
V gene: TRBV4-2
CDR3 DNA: TGTGCCAGCAGCCAATTCGACAGGGACATTAACTATGGCTACACCTTC
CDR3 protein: CASSQFDRDINYGYTF